The sequence of this T cell receptor beta chain was determined in a study of cytomegalovirus exposure and HLA in healthy donors. Findings and limits, study-wide: The study designated 160 or so TCR beta chains cytomegalovirus-associated. Prior analysis indicated that the majority of TCR beta V segments exhibited productivity approximately 87% or approximately 30% of the time.

CDR1 is SGHNT and CDR2 is YYREEE in the germline V gene (reference sequence). V lost 0 bases, J lost 6 bases, and 9 bases stayed unmatched. CDR3 length equals 15 residues. The PCR used 60 Vbeta and 13 Jbeta primers. Produced via immunoSEQ multiplex PCR; TCRdb's table is partial and in-frame only. The sample yields 120,000 or so clones, about two thirds seen once. On this clone itself: Its antigen is currently unknown.

The receptor's source is a man aged 25-40 years in good health and CMV-seronegative. Sequencing input: PBMCs. The chain is built from TRBV5-4 and TRBJ2-7; 7 nucleotides match TRBD1. CDR3 nucleotides: TGTGCCAGCAGCTTGGAGCCGGGTAGGGGGCCCGAGCAGTACTTC. Encoded protein: CASSLEPGRGPEQYF.